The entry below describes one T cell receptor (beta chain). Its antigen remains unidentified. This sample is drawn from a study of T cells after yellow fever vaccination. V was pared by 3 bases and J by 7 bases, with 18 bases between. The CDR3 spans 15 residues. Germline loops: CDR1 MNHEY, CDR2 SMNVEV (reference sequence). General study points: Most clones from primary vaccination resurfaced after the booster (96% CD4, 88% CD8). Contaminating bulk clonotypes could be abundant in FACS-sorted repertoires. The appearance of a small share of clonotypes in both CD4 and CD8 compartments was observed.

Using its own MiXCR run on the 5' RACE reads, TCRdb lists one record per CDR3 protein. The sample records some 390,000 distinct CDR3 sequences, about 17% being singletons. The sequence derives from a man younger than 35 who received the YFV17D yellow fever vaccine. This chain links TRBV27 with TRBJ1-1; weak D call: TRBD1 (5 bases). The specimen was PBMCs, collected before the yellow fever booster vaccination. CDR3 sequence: CASSLYDGAGGEAFF. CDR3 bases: TGTGCCAGCAGTTTGTACGACGGGGCTGGGGGTGAAGCTTTCTTT.